This T cell receptor beta chain was sequenced during a study of shared clonotypes between healthy human individuals. The study's findings and limits: A generally larger estimated richness was seen in naive subsets than in memory subsets.

Healthy HIV-negative adults without recent acute infections or vaccinations served as donors. Researchers partitioned CD4+ cells into CD45RA+ naive and CD45RA-negative memory subsets. In germline, CDR1 is SGHTA, CDR2 FQGNSA. Between the trimmed V and J ends, which lost 1 base and 6 bases, there was a span of 4 bases. The CDR3 covers 11 residues. To note about this clone: The antigen remains unidentified. Other DNA sequences in this sample translate to the same CDR3.

This table comes from immunoSEQ multiplex PCR, and its TCRdb copy is limited to in-frame clones, with some not included. The table shows about 2 million clones, with around 95% occurring only once. The origin of this receptor is a man between 18 and 29 years old in good health. This chain uses TRBV7-2 with TRBJ2-7, with D unresolved. Sequenced material: naive CD4+ T cells sorted from blood. Subset indicated: CD45RA+ positively selected. In DNA form, the CDR3 reads TGTGCCAGCAGCTTAGGCCTCGAGCAGTACTTC. Protein: CASSLGLEQYF.